This TCR beta chain was retrieved from a study of blood T cell repertoires in COVID-19. Study details: Both acute and convalescent COVID-19 samples were obtained from the United States, Italy and Spain.

Using immunoSEQ multiplex PCR, the repertoire was profiled, and TCRdb retains in-frame clones only, with some absent. The sample lists about 150,000 clones; roughly 90% were seen once. In this sample, this clone turned up once. This CDR3 is built from 16 residues. Germline V gene sequence: CDR1 LGHDT, CDR2 YNNKEL (reference sequence). Deletions cut 6 bases from V and 4 bases from J, with 21 bases between. The TCR sequence derives from a woman between 35 and 50 years old who had been exposed to COVID-19. Sequencing used PBMCs or T cells enriched from blood (not recorded which). V usage is TRBV3-1 (or the pseudogene TRBV3-2) and J usage is TRBJ1-1; D might be TRBD1 (6 bases). The CDR3: CASSHQGSGGATEAFF. CDR3 sequence (DNA): TGTGCCAGCAGTCACCAAGGCTCGGGGGGGGCCACTGAAGCTTTCTTT.